This passage covers 7 T cell receptor beta chains from one sample sequenced in a study of PD-L1 blockade in urothelial cancer. The repertoire was sequenced with immunoSEQ multiplex PCR; TCRdb's copy has only in-frame clones and lacks some. Found here are 55,000 to 85,000 clones, roughly nine tenths of them singletons; the top ten hold roughly 3.4%. The specimen was PBMCs, collected around atezolizumab (anti-PD-L1) treatment. The receptors derive from a man in his 60s with urothelial cancer.

V is TRBV5-4 and J is TRBJ1-4; 9 nucleotides agree with TRBD1. This CDR3 contains 17 residues. V was clipped by 4 bases and J by 3 bases; unmatched bases: 10. In germline, CDR1 is SGHNT, CDR2 YYREEE (reference sequence). The CDR3 bases are TGTGCCAGCAGCCCCGGAACAGGGGGCGACGCTAATGAAAAACTGTTTTTT. Its translation: CASSPGTGGDANEKLFF. Full variable domain (missing parts from reference TRBV5-4 and TRBJ1-4): ETGVTQSPTHLIKTRGQQVTLRCSSQSGHNTVSWYQQALGQGPQFIFQYYREEENGRGNFPPRFSGLQFPNYSSELNVNALELDDSALYLCASSPGTGGDANEKLFFGSGTQLSVL.

The J gene is TRBJ2-7, the V gene TRBV2; 8 bases agree with TRBD2. The J segment lost 3 bases and the V segment lost 0 bases, leaving 10 bases of the junction unmatched. Looked up from germline, CDR1 is SNHLY and CDR2 is FYNNEI. CDR3 size: 17 residues. Here the CDR3 reads CASSEAWVKRGYYEQYF. CDR3 DNA sequence: TGTGCCAGCAGTGAAGCGTGGGTTAAGCGGGGGTACTACGAGCAGTACTTC.

This clone was found once. The chain uses TRBV7-9 and TRBJ2-3, with 13 bases that match TRBD2. Germline V gives CDR1 SEHNR, CDR2 FQNEAQ (reference sequence). The CDR3 is 17 residues long. V trimming: 4 bases; J trimming: 0 bases; junction bases outside the gene matches: 4. The chain's CDR3 is CASSSAGLAGSTDTQYF. CDR3 in DNA: TGTGCCAGCAGCTCCGCGGGACTAGCGGGGAGCACAGATACGCAGTATTTT.

The chain employs TRBV2 and TRBJ2-7; 12 positions match TRBD1. The J segment lost 10 bases and the V segment lost 5 bases, leaving 9 bases of the junction unmatched. The CDR3 sequence is 14 residues long. In germline, CDR1 is SNHLY, CDR2 FYNNEI. The CDR3 protein is CASSPGTGGAHQYF. CDR3 bases: TGTGCCAGCAGTCCCGGGACAGGGGGCGCCCATCAGTACTTC.

The genes are TRBV5-1 and TRBJ2-7, with D possibly being TRBD2 (6 bases). Trimming took off 0 bases at V and 1 base at J, with 8 bases between the two ends. Germline CDR1 is SGHRS and CDR2 is YFSETQ. The CDR3 has 14 amino acids. The CDR3 loop is CASSLAGGSYEQYF. The DNA for the CDR3 is TGCGCCAGCAGCTTGGCCGGGGGATCCTACGAGCAGTACTTC.

This sequence joins TRBV18 and TRBJ2-7, with 8 bases identical to TRBD1. The CDR3 contains 15 residues. The trim removed 3 bases at V and 3 bases at J, leaving 7 bases unmatched. Germline assignment: CDR1 KGHSH and CDR2 LQKENI. The chain's CDR3 is CASSPETGVNYEQYF. For the CDR3, the DNA is TGTGCCAGCTCACCGGAGACAGGGGTGAACTACGAGCAGTACTTC. The whole variable domain, filled in from reference TRBV18 and TRBJ2-7, reads NAGVMQNPRHLVRRRGQEARLRCSPMKGHSHVYWYRQLPEEGLKFMVYLQKENIIDESGMPKERFSAEFPKEGPSILRIQQVVRGDSAAYFCASSPETGVNYEQYFGPGTRLTVT.

The sample holds one count of this clone. V gene TRBV7-2 combines with J gene TRBJ1-4; 9 bases map to TRBD1. Germline lookup yields CDR1 SGHTA and CDR2 FQGNSA. The CDR3 has 15 residues. The V segment lost 3 bases and the J segment 8 bases; nucleotides outside the gene matches: 7. As DNA, the CDR3 is TGTGCCAGCAGCTTTTCGACAGGGGGAGACGAAAAACTGTTTTTT. It codes for CASSFSTGGDEKLFF.